This T cell receptor beta chain was profiled in a study of blood T cell repertoires in COVID-19. Study context: Researchers got acute and convalescent COVID-19 samples from the United States, Italy and Spain. PBMCs, B-cell-depleted T cells, or T cells provided the cDNA or gDNA that made up the material.

Per the authors' pipeline: Quantification of nucleated cells was approximated via reference gene primer amplification. Assay used: immunoSEQ multiplex PCR; TCRdb lists only in-frame clones, some missing. The V and J calls and clone size come from that table; D and trimming were worked out from the DNA. The sample has around 70,000 clones, approximately 91% seen once. CDR3 length: 18 residues. The germline V gene encodes CDR1 SGHVS and CDR2 FQNEAQ. Trimming stripped 5 bases from V and 0 bases from J, with 17 bases between. The V gene is TRBV7-8, the J gene TRBJ2-6, with TRBD1 as a possible D gene (5 bases). Sequencing input: peripheral blood. The origin of this receptor is a man aged 45 to 65 with COVID-19, enrolled during active disease. The CDR3 protein is CASSPPPQGFSGANVLTF. The CDR3 nucleotides read TGTGCCAGCAGCCCACCGCCGCAGGGATTCTCTGGGGCCAACGTCCTGACTTTC.